This TCR beta chain stems from a study of graft-versus-host responses after intestinal transplantation. Study-wide results and caveats: Present in recipient marrow, GvH clones included some that appeared first in ileum or blood. Graft-donor T cell macrochimerism coincided with high graft-versus-host to host-versus-graft clonal ratios in allografts.

Trimming cost V 4 bases and J 9 bases; bases outside gene matches: 8. Germline V gene sequence: CDR1 LGHNA, CDR2 YSLEER. This CDR3 is 14 amino acids long. Of note for this clone: No antigen is known for it.

Sequencing was performed with immunoSEQ multiplex PCR; in TCRdb, only in-frame clones are kept and a portion is missing. The sample includes about 82,000 clones, about nine tenths seen only once; the top ten take over 0.08%. The clonotype was recovered from a human donor who received an intestinal transplant. Sample: unstimulated CD4+ T cells sorted from spleen or lymph node cells, taken before intestinal transplant. The gene calls are TRBV4-3 and TRBJ2-1; TRBD1 agrees at 8 bases. The CDR3 DNA sequence: TGCGCCAGCAGCCCCCAGGACAGGGTCGGTGAGCAGTTCTTC. Translating gives CASSPQDRVGEQFF.